This TCR beta chain was observed in a study of T cells in Graves' hyperthyroidism and ophthalmopathy. RNA transcripts served as the template for amplifying TCR beta CDR3 regions. Using the HTBI primer set, a first-round RT-PCR was run on the TCR CDR3. TCRdb reanalysed the multiplex PCR reads using MiXCR and keeps one entry per CDR3 protein. Counted here are around 620,000 distinct CDR3 sequences, 15% to 20% occurring once; the ten biggest clones make up 3.8%. This clonotype was counted only a few times. Germline V gives CDR1 SQVTM, CDR2 ANQGSEA. The CDR3 is made up of 13 amino acids. V lost 1 base and J lost 3, with 10 bases in between.

This TCR came from a woman in her thirties with Graves' hyperthyroidism. The sequenced material came from blood. The gene calls are TRBV29-1 and TRBJ2-7; D possibly matches TRBD1 or TRBD2 (5 bases each). The CDR3 sequence is CSVEGGSVYEQYF. CDR3 bases: TGCAGCGTTGAAGGGGGGTCCGTCTACGAGCAGTACTTC.